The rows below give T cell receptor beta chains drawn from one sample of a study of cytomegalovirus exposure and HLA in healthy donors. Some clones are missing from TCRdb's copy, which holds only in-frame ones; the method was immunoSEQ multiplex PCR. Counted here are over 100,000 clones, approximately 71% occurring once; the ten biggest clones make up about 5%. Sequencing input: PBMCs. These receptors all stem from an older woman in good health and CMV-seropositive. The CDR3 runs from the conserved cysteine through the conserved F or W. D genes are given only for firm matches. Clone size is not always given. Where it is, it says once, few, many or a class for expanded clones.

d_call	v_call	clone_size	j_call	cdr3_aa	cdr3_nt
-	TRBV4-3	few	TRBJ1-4	CASSQDWGGKLFF	TGCGCCAGCAGCCAAGATTGGGGCGGAAAACTGTTTTTT
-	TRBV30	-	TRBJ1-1	CAWSRGSNTEAFF	TGTGCCTGGAGTAGGGGGTCGAACACTGAAGCTTTCTTT
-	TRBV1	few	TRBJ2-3	CTSSQDLRDLSTDTQYF	TGCACCAGCAGCCAAGATCTGCGGGATCTTAGCACAGATACGCAGTATTTT
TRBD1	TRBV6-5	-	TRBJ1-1	CASSTQGAGNTEAFF	TGTGCCAGCAGTACCCAGGGGGCGGGAAACACTGAAGCTTTCTTT
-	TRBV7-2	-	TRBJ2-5	CASSFGGSETQYF	TGTGCCAGCAGCTTCGGCGGTTCAGAGACCCAGTACTTC
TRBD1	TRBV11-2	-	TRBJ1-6	CASSLVDQGAANSPLHF	TGTGCCAGCAGCTTAGTTGATCAGGGGGCGGCGAATTCACCCCTCCACTTT
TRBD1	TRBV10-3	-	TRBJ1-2	CAIRRQGSNYGYTF	TGTGCCATCAGGCGACAGGGTTCCAACTATGGCTACACCTTC
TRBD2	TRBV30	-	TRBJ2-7	CAWSVGLAGRYEQYF	TGTGCCTGGAGTGTAGGACTAGCGGGGAGGTACGAGCAGTACTTC
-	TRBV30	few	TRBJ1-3	CAWSAVSGNTIYF	TGTGCCTGGAGTGCGGTTTCTGGAAACACCATATATTTT
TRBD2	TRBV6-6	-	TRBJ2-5	CASRSPGGETQYF	TGTGCCAGCAGATCCCCGGGGGGGGAGACCCAGTACTTC
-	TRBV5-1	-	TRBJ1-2	CASSLAEGEDGYTF	TGCGCCAGCAGCTTGGCCGAGGGTGAAGATGGCTACACCTTC
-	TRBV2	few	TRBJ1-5	CASSGGGFQPQHF	TGTGCCAGCAGTGGTGGGGGGTTCCAGCCCCAGCATTTT
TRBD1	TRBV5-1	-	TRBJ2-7	CASSSQGAESYEQYF	TGCGCCAGCAGCTCGCAGGGGGCGGAGTCCTACGAGCAGTACTTC
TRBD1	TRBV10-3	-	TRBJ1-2	CAISGGQGEAGYTF	TGTGCCATCAGTGGGGGACAGGGGGAGGCTGGCTACACCTTC
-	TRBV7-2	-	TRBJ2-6	CASSLSVSGANVLTF	TGTGCCAGCAGCTTATCGGTCTCTGGGGCCAACGTCCTGACTTTC
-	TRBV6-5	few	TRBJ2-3	CASSSDLNTQYF	TGTGCCAGCAGTTCAGACTTGAATACGCAGTATTTT
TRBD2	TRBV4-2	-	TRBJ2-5	CASSPGTGTSGGHQETQYF	TGTGCCAGCAGCCCGGGAACCGGGACTAGCGGGGGGCACCAAGAGACCCAGTACTTC
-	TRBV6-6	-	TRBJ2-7	CASSLGGEKQYF	TGTGCCAGCAGTCTGGGGGGTGAGAAGCAGTACTTC
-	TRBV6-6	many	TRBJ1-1	CASIPGVGRNTEAFF	TGTGCCAGCATTCCCGGGGTGGGGAGGAACACTGAAGCTTTCTTT
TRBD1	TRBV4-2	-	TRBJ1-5	CASSQDSGGQGYAVSQPQHF	TGTGCCAGCAGCCAAGATTCGGGGGGACAGGGGTATGCGGTCAGTCAGCCCCAGCATTTT
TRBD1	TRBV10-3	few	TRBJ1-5	CAIRDRDNQPQHF	TGTGCCATCAGGGACAGGGACAATCAGCCCCAGCATTTT
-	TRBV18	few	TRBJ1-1	CASSTIFTGNGEAFF	TGTGCCAGTTCTACCATATTTACAGGGAATGGAGAAGCTTTCTTT
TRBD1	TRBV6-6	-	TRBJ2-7	CASATGTYEQYF	TGTGCCAGCGCGACAGGGACCTACGAGCAGTACTTC
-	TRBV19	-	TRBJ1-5	CASSTTGGNQPQHF	TGTGCCAGTAGTACGACAGGCGGTAATCAGCCCCAGCATTTT
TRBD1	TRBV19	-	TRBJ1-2	CASTDGTEGGYTF	TGTGCCAGTACCGACGGGACAGAAGGTGGCTACACCTTC
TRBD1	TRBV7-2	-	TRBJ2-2	CASSRDSQNTGELFF	TGTGCCAGCAGCCGGGACAGCCAGAACACCGGGGAGCTGTTTTTT
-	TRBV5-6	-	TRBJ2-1	CASSSPPRDNEQFF	TGTGCCAGCAGCTCCCCGCCCAGGGACAATGAGCAGTTCTTC
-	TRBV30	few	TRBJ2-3	CAWSVVADIYTDTQYF	TGTGCCTGGAGTGTGGTAGCGGACATATACACAGATACGCAGTATTTT
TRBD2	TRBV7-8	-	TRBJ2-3	CASSFSGGPTDTQYF	TGTGCCAGCAGCTTTAGCGGGGGGCCCACAGATACGCAGTATTTT
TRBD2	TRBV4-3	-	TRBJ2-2	CASRGLADTGELFF	TGCGCCAGCAGGGGACTAGCGGACACCGGGGAGCTGTTTTTT
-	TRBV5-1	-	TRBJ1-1	CASSFTRSNTEAFF	TGCGCCAGCAGCTTCACAAGATCGAACACTGAAGCTTTCTTT
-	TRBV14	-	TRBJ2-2	CASSQDLADTGELFF	TGTGCCAGCAGCCAAGATCTGGCGGACACCGGGGAGCTGTTTTTT
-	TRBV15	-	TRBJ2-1	CATSRDRRQNEQFF	TGTGCCACCAGCAGAGATCGGCGACAAAATGAGCAGTTCTTC
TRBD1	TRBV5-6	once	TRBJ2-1	CASSLFSAEGAGYNEQFF	TGTGCCAGCAGCTTGTTTTCGGCAGAGGGGGCGGGCTACAATGAGCAGTTCTTC
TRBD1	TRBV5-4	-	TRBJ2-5	CASSLGRGQETQYF	TGTGCCAGCAGCTTGGGCAGGGGGCAAGAGACCCAGTACTTC
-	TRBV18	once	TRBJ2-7	CASSLAGSGGDEQYF	TGTGCCAGCTCGCTAGCAGGGTCGGGGGGCGACGAGCAGTACTTC
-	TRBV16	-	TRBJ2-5	CASSQELGGAQETQYF	TGTGCCAGCAGCCAAGAGTTGGGCGGGGCCCAAGAGACCCAGTACTTC
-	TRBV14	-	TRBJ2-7	CASSQAPGGKQYF	TGTGCCAGCAGCCAAGCGCCCGGGGGAAAGCAGTACTTC
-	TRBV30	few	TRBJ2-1	CAWSPPGERLMNEQFF	TGTGCCTGGAGTCCCCCCGGGGAGAGGCTGATGAATGAGCAGTTCTTC
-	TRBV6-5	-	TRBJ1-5	CASSSWTGNQPQHF	TGTGCCAGCAGTTCGTGGACAGGCAATCAGCCCCAGCATTTT
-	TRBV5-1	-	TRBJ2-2	CASSGDRNTGELFF	TGCGCCAGCAGCGGCGACAGGAACACCGGGGAGCTGTTTTTT
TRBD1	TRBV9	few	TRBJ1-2	CASSVDGTGGLGYTF	TGTGCCAGCAGCGTAGATGGGACAGGGGGTCTTGGCTACACCTTC
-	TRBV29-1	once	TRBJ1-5	CSVQDSNQPQHF	TGCAGCGTTCAGGATAGCAATCAGCCCCAGCATTTT
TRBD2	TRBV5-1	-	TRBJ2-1	CASSLALRGGNNEQFF	TGCGCCAGCAGCTTGGCTCTACGCGGGGGGAACAATGAGCAGTTCTTC
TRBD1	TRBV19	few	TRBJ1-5	CASRTGDRGRIQPQHF	TGTGCCAGTAGAACGGGGGACAGGGGGCGAATTCAGCCCCAGCATTTT
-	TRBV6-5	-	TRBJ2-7	CASSSGLGGGKQYF	TGTGCCAGCAGTTCGGGACTCGGAGGCGGCAAGCAGTACTTC
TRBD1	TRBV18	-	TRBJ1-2	CASSSRQGGNLYGYTF	TGTGCCAGCTCATCCCGACAGGGGGGAAATCTCTATGGCTACACCTTC
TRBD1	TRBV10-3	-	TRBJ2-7	CAISEWDRGLNEQYF	TGTGCCATCAGTGAGTGGGACAGGGGGCTGAACGAGCAGTACTTC
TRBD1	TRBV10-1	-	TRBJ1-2	CASSAGQLYGYTF	TGCGCCAGCAGTGCGGGACAGCTCTATGGCTACACCTTC
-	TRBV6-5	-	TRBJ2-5	CASSYSVQQAQYF	TGTGCCAGCAGTTACTCTGTACAGCAGGCCCAGTACTTC
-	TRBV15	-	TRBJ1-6	CATSRDMSSYNSPLHF	TGTGCCACCAGCAGAGATATGTCTTCCTATAATTCACCCCTCCACTTT
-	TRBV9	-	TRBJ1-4	CASGREVGEKLFF	TGTGCCAGCGGGAGGGAGGTGGGTGAAAAACTGTTTTTT